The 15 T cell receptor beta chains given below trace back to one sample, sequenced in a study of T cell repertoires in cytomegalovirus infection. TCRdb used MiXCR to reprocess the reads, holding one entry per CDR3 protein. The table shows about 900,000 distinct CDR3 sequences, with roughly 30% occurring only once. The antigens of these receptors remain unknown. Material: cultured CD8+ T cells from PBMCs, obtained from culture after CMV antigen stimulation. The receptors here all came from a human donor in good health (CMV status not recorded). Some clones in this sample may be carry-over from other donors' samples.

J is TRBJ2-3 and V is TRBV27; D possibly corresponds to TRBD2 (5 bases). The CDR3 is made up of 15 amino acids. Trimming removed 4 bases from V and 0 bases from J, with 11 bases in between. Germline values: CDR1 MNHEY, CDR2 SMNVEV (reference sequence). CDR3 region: CASSYGVTSTDTQYF. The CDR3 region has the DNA TGTGCCAGCAGTTACGGGGTTACCAGCACAGATACGCAGTATTTT.

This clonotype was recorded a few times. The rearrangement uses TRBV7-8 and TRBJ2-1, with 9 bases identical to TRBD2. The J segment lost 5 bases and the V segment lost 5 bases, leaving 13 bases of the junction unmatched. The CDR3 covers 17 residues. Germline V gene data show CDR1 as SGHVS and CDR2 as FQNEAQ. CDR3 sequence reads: CASSLPKGGGANNEQFF. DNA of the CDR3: TGTGCCAGCAGCCTTCCTAAGGGCGGGGGGGCAAACAATGAGCAGTTCTTC.

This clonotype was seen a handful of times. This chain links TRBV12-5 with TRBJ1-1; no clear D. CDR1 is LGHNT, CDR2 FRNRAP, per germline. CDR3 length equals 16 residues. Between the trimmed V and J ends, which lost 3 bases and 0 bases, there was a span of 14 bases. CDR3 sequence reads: CASGFLGGIMNTEAFF. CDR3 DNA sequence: TGTGCTAGTGGTTTCCTCGGTGGGATCATGAACACTGAAGCTTTCTTT.

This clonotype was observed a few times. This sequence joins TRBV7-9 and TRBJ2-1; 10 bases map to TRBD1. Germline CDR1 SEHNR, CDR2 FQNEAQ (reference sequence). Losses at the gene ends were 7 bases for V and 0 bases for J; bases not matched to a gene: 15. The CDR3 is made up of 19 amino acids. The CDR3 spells CASNPRDRGLEGSYNEQFF. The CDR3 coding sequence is TGTGCCAGCAACCCCCGGGACAGGGGATTAGAGGGCTCCTACAATGAGCAGTTCTTC.

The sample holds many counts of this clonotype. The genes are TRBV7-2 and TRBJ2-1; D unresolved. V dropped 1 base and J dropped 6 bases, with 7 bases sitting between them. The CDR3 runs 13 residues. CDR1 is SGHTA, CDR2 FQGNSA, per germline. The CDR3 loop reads CASSLVGRNEQFF. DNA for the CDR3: TGTGCCAGCAGCTTAGTAGGCCGCAATGAGCAGTTCTTC.

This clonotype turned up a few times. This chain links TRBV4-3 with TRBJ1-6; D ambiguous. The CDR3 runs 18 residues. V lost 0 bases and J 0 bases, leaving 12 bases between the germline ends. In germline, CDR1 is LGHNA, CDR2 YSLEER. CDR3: CASSQERVGSSYNSPLHF. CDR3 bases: TGCGCCAGCAGCCAAGAGCGAGTCGGGAGCTCCTATAATTCACCCCTCCACTTT.

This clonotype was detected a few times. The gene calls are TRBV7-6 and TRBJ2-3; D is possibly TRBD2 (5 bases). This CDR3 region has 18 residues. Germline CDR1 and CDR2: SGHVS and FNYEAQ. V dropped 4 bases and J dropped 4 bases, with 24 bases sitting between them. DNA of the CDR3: TGTGCCAGCAGCTCGACACTAGGGTGGACCTCCTGGCCAGATACGCAGTATTTT. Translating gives CASSSTLGWTSWPDTQYF.

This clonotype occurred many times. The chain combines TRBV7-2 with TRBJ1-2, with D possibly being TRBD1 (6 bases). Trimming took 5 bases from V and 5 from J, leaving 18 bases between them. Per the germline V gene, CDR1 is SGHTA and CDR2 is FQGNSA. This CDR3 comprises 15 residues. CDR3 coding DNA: TGTGCCAGCAGCCCCACCCAGGGGATCAAGTATGGCTACACCTTC. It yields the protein CASSPTQGIKYGYTF.

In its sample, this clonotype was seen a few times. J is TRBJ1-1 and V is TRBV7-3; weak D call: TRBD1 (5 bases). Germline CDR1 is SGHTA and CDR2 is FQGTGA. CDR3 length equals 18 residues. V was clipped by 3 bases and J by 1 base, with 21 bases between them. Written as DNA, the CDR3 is TGTGCCAGCAGCTTCAGTTTGAGGCAACGGGGGGAGAACACTGAAGCTTTCTTT. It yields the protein CASSFSLRQRGENTEAFF. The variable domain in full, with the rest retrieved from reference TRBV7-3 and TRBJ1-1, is GAGVSQTPSNKVTEKGKYVELRCDPISGHTALYWYRQSLGQGPEFLIYFQGTGAADDSGLPNDRFFAVRPEGSVSTLKIQRTERGDSAVYLCASSFSLRQRGENTEAFFGQGTRLTVV.

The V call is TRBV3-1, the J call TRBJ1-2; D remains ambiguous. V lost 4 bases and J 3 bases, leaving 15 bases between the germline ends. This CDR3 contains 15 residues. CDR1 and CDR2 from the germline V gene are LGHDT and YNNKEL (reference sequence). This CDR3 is CASSLGRKFDYGYTF. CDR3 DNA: TGTGCCAGCAGCCTCGGCAGGAAGTTTGACTATGGCTACACCTTC.

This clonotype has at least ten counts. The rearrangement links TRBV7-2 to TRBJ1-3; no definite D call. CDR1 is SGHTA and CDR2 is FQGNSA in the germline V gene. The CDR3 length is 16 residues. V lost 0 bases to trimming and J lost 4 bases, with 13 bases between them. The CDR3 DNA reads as TGTGCCAGCAGCTTAGCAGCCGGAGGGTGGGGAAACACCATATATTTT. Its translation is CASSLAAGGWGNTIYF.

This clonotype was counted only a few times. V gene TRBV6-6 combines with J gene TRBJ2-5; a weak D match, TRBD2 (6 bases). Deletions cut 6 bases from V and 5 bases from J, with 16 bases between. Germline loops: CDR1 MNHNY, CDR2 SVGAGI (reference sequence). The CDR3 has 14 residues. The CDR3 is CASSPGVVRETQYF. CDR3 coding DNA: TGTGCCAGCAGCCCGGGGGTAGTTCGCGAGACCCAGTACTTC.

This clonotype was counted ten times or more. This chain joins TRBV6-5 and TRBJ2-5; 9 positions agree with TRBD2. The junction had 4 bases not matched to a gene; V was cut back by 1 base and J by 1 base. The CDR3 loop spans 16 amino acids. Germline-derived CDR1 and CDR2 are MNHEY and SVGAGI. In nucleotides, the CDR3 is TGTGCCAGCAGTTACTGGGAGCGGGGGGCCCAAGAGACCCAGTACTTC. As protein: CASSYWERGAQETQYF.

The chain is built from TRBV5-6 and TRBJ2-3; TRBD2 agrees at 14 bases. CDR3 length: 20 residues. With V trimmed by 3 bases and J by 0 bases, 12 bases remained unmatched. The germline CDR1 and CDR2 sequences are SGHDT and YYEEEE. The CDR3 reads CASSSLPGTSGSTSTDTQYF. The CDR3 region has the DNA TGTGCCAGCAGCTCACTCCCCGGGACTAGCGGGAGCACTAGCACAGATACGCAGTATTTT. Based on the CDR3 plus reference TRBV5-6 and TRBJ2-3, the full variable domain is DAGVTQSPTHLIKTRGQQVTLRCSPKSGHDTVSWYQQALGQGPQFIFQYYEEEERQRGNFPDRFSGHQFPNYSSELNVNALLLGDSALYLCASSSLPGTSGSTSTDTQYFGPGTRLTVL.

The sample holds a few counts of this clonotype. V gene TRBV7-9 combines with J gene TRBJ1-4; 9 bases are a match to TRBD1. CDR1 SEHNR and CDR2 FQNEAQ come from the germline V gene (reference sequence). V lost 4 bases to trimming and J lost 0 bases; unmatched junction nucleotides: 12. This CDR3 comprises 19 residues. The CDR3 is CASSSMLGQGVATNEKLFF. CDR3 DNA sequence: TGTGCCAGCAGCTCCATGCTGGGACAGGGAGTGGCAACTAATGAAAAACTGTTTTTT.